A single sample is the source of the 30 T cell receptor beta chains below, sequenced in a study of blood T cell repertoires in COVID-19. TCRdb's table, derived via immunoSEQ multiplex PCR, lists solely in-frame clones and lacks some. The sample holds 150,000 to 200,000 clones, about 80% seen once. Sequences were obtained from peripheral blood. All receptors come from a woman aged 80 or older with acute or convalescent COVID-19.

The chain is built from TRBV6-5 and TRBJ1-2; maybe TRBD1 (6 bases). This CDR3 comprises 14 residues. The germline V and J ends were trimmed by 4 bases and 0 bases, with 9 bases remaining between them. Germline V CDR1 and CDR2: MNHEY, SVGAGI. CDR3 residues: CASSSRGSNYGYTF. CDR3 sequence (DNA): TGTGCCAGCAGTTCCAGGGGATCTAACTATGGCTACACCTTC.

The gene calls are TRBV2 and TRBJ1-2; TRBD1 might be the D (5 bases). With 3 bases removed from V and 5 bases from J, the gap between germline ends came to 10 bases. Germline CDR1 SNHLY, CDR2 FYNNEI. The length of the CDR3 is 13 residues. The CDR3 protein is CASSDRAPYGYTF. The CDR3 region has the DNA TGTGCCAGCAGTGACAGGGCCCCATATGGCTACACCTTC.

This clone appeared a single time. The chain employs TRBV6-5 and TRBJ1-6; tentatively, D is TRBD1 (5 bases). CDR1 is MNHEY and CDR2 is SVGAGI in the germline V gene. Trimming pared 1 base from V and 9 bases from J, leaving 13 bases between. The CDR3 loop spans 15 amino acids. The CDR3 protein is CASSYFRGEGSPLHF. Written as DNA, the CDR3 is TGTGCCAGCAGTTACTTTCGGGGGGAGGGTTCACCCCTCCACTTT.

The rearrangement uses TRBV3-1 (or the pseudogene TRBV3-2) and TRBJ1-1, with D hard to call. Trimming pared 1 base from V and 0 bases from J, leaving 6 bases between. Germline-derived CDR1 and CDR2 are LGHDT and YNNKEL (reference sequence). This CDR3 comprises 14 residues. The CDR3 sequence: CASSQGSMNTEAFF. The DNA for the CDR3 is TGTGCCAGCAGCCAAGGAAGCATGAACACTGAAGCTTTCTTT.

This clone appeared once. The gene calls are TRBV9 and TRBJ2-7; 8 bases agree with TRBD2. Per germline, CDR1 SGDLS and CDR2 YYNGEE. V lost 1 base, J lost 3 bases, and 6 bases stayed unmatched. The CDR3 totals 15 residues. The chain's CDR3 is CASSVRSGGIYEQYF. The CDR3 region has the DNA TGTGCCAGCAGCGTACGGAGCGGGGGAATCTACGAGCAGTACTTC.

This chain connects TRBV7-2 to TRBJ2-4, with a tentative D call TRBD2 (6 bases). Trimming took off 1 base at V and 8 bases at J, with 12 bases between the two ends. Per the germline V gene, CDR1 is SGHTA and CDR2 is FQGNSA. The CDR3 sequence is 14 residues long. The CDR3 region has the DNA TGTGCCAGCAGCTTAGGGCGGGGTAGTGACATTCAGTACTTC. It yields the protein CASSLGRGSDIQYF.

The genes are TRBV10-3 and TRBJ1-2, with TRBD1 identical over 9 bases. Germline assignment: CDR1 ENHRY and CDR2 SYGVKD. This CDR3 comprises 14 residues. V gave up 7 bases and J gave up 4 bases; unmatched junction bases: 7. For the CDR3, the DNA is TGTGCCATCACCGGACAGGGGATGGGCTATGGCTACACCTTC. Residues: CAITGQGMGYGYTF.

The CDR3 nucleotides are TGTGCCAGCAGCTCCGACAGGGGAATCGGGGAGCTGTTTTTT. It encodes CASSSDRGIGELFF. This chain links TRBV5-4 with TRBJ2-2; TRBD1 matches 8 bases. CDR3 length: 14 residues. With V trimmed by 3 bases and J by 7 bases, 5 bases remained unmatched. Germline V gene sequence: CDR1 SGHNT, CDR2 YYREEE (reference sequence).

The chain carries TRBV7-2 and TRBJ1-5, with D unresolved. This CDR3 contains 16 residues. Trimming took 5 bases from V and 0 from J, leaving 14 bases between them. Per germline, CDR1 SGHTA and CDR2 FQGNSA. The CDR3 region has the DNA TGTGCCAGCAGCCCGAGGGCGATAGATAGCAATCAGCCCCAGCATTTT. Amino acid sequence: CASSPRAIDSNQPQHF.

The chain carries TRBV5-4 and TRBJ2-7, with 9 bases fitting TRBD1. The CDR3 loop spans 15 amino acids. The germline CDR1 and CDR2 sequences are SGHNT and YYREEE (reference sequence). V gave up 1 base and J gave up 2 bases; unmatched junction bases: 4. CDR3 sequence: CASSLRGTGTYEQYF. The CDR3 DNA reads TGTGCCAGCAGCTTGAGGGGGACAGGGACCTACGAGCAGTACTTC.

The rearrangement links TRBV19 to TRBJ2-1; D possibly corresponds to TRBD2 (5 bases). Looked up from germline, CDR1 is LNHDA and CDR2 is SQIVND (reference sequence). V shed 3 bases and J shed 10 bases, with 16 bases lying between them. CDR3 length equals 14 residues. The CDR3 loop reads CASSMSSYGREQFF. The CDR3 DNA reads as TGTGCCAGTAGTATGTCTAGCTATGGCCGGGAGCAGTTCTTC.

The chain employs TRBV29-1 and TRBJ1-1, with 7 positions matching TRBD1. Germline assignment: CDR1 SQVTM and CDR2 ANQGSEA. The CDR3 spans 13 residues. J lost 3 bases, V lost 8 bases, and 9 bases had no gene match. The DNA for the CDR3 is TGCAGCCTACGGGGGCAGGGGGACACTGAAGCTTTCTTT. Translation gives CSLRGQGDTEAFF.

In DNA, the CDR3 is TGTGCCAGCAGCGTAGGTCCGGGAGGGCCCTACGAGCAGTACTTC. This encodes CASSVGPGGPYEQYF. The chain combines TRBV9 with TRBJ2-7; 8 nucleotides line up with TRBD2. Losses at the gene ends were 0 bases for V and 2 bases for J; bases not matched to a gene: 4. The CDR3 totals 15 residues. Germline assignment: CDR1 SGDLS and CDR2 YYNGEE.

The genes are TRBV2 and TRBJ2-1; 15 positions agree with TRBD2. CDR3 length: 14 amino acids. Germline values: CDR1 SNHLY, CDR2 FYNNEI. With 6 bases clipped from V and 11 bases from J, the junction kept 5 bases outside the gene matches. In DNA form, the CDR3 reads TGTGCCAGCAGGGGACTAGCGGGAGGCCCGAAGCAGTTCTTC. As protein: CASRGLAGGPKQFF.

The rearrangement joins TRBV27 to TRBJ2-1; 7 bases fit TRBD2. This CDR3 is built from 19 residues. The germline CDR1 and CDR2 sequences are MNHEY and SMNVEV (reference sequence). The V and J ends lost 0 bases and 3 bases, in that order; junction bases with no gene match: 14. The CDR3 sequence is CASSLSGRGAGEIYNEQFF. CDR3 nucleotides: TGTGCCAGCAGTTTATCGGGGCGTGGGGCGGGAGAAATCTACAATGAGCAGTTCTTC.

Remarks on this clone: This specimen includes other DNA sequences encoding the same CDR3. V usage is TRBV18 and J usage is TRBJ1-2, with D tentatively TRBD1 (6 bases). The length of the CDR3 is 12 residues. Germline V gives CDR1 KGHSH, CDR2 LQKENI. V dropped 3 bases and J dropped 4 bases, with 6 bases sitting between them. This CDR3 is CASSPTGYGYTF. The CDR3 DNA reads TGTGCCAGCTCACCGACAGGCTATGGCTACACCTTC.

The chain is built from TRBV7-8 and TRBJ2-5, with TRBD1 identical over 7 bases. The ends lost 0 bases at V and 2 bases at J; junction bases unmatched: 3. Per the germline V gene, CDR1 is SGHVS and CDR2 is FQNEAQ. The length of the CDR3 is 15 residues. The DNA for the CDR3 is TGTGCCAGCAGCTTAGCCGCAGGGGGTCAAGAGACCCAGTACTTC. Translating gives CASSLAAGGQETQYF.

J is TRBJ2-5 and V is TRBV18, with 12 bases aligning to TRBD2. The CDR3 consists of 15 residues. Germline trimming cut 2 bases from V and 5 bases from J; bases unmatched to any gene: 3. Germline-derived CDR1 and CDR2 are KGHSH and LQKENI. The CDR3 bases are TGTGCCAGCTCACCAGGACTAGCGGGGTGGGAGACCCAGTACTTC. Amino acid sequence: CASSPGLAGWETQYF.

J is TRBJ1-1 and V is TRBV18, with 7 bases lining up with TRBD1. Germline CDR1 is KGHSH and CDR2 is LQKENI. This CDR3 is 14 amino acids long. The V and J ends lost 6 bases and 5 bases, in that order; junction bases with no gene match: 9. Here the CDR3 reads CASSQDRVGTEAFF. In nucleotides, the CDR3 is TGTGCCAGCTCTCAAGACAGGGTCGGGACTGAAGCTTTCTTT.

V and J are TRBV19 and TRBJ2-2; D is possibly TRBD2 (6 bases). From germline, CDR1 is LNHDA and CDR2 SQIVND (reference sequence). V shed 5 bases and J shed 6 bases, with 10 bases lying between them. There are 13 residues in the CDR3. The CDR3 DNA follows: TGTGCCAGTAGTCGCGGGGAATCCGGGGAGCTGTTTTTT. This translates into CASSRGESGELFF.

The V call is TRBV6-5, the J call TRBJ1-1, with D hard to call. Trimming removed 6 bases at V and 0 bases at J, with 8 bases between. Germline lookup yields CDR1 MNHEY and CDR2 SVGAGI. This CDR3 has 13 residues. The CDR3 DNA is TGTGCCAGCAGCCAGATTCTGAACACTGAAGCTTTCTTT. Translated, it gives CASSQILNTEAFF.

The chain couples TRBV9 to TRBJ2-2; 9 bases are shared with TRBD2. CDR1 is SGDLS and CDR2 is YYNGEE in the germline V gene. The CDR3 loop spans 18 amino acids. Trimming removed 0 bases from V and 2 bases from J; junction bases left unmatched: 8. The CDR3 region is CASSVGGSGSFNTGELFF. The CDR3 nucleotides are TGTGCCAGCAGCGTAGGAGGTAGCGGGAGCTTTAACACCGGGGAGCTGTTTTTT.

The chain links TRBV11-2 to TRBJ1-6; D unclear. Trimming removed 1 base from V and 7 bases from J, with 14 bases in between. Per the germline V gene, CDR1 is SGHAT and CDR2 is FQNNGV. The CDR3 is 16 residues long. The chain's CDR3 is CASSLASPYNNSPLHF. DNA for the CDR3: TGTGCCAGCAGCTTAGCGTCCCCATACAACAATTCACCCCTCCACTTT.

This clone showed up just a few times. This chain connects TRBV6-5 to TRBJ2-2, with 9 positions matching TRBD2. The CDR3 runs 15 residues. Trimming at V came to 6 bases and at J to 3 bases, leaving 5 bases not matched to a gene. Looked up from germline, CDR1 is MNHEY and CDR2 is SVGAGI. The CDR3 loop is CASRGGRADTGELFF. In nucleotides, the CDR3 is TGTGCCAGCAGGGGCGGGAGGGCCGACACCGGGGAGCTGTTTTTT.

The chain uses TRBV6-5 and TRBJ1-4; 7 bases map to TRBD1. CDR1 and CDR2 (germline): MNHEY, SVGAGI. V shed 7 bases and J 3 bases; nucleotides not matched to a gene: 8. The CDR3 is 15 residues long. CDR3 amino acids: CASIRQTGSNEKLFF. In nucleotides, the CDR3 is TGTGCCAGCATTCGACAGACAGGGTCTAATGAAAAACTGTTTTTT.

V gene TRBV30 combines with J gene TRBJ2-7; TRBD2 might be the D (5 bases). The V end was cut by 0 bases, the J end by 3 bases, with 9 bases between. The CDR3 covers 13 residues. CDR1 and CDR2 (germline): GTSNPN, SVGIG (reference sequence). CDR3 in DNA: TGTGCCTGGAGTGTACGAGGACTCTACGAGCAGTACTTC. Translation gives CAWSVRGLYEQYF.

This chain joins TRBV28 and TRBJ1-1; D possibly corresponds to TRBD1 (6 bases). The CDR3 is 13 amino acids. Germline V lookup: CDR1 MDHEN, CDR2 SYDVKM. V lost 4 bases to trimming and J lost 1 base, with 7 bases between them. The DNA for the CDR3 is TGTGCCAGCAGTTCACAGGGGAACACTGAAGCTTTCTTT. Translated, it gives CASSSQGNTEAFF.

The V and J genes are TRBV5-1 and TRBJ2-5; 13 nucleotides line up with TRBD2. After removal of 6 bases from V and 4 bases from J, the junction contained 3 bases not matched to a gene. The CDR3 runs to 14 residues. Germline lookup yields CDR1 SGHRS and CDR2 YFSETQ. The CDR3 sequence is CASKLAGGPETQYF. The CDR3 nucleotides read TGCGCCAGCAAACTAGCGGGAGGGCCAGAGACCCAGTACTTC. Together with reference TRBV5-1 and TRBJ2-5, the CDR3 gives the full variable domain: KAGVTQTPRYLIKTRGQQVTLSCSPISGHRSVSWYQQTPGQGLQFLFEYFSETQRNKGNFPGRFSGRQFSNSRSEMNVSTLELGDSALYLCASKLAGGPETQYFGPGTRLLVL.

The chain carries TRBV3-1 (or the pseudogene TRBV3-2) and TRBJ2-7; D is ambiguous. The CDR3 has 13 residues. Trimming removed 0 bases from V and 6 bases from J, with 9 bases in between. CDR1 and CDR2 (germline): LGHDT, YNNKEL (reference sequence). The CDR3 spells CASSQEGMAEQYF. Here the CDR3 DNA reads TGTGCCAGCAGCCAAGAGGGCATGGCCGAGCAGTACTTC.

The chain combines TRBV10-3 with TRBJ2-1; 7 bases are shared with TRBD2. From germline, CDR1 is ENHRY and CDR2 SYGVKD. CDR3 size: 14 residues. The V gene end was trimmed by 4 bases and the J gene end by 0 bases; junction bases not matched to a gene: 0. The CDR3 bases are TGTGCCATCAGTGCTAGCGGCTCCTACAATGAGCAGTTCTTC. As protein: CAISASGSYNEQFF.